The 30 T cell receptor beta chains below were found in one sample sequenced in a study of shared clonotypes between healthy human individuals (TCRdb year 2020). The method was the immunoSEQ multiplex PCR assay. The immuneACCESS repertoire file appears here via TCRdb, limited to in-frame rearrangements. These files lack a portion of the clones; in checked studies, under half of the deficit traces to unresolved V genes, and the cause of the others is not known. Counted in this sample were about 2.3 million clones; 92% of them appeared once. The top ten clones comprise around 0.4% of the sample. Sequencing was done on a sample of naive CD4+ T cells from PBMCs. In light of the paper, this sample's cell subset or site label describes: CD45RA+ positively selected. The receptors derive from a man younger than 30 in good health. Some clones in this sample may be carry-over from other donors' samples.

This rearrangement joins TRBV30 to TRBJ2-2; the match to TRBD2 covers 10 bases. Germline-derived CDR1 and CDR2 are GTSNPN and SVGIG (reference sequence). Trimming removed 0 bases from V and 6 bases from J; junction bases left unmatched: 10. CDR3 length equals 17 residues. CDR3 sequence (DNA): TGTGCCTGGAGTGTAGGTTCGAAGCGGGAGGGCCCCGGGGAGCTGTTTTTT. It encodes CAWSVGSKREGPGELFF.

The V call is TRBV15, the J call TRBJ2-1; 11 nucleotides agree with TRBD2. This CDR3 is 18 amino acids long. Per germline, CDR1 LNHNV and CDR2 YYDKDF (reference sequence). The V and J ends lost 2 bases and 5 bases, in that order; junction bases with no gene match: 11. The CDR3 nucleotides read TGTGCCACCAGCAGAATACCTAGCGGGAGGAGTTCGCACAATGAGCAGTTCTTC. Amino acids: CATSRIPSGRSSHNEQFF.

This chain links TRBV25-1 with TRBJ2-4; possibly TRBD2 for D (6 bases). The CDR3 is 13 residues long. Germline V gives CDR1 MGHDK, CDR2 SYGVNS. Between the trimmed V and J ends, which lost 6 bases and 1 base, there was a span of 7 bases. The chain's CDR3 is CASREGAKNIQYF. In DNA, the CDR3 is TGTGCCAGCAGGGAGGGGGCCAAAAACATTCAGTACTTC.

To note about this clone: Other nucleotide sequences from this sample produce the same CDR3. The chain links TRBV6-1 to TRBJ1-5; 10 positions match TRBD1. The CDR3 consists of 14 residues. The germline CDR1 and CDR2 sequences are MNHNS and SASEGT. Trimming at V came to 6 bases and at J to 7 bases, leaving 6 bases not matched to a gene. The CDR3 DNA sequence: TGTGCCAGCAGCCGACAGGGGGCTGTACAGCCCCAGCATTTT. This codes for CASSRQGAVQPQHF.

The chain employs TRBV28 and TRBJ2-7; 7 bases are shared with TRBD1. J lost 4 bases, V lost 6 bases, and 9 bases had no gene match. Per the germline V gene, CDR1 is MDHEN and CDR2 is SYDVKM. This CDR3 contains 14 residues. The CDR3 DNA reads TGTGCCAGCAGGGAGACAGGGTTTTCTTACGAGCAGTACTTC. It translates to CASRETGFSYEQYF.

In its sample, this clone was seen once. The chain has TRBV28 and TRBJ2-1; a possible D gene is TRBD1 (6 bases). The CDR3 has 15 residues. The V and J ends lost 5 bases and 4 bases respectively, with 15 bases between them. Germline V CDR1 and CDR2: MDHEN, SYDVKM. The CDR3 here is CASSTDPGQYNEQFF. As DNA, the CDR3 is TGTGCCAGCAGTACTGACCCCGGACAGTACAATGAGCAGTTCTTC. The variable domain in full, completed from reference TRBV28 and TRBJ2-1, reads DVKVTQSSRYLVKRTGEKVFLECVQDMDHENMFWYRQDPGLGLRLIYFSYDVKMKEKGDIPEGYSVSREKKERFSLILESASTNQTSMYLCASSTDPGQYNEQFFGPGTRLTVL.

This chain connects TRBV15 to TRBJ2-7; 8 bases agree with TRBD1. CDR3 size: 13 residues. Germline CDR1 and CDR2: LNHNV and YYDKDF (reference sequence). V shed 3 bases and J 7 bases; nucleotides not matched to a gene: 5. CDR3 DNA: TGTGCCACCAGCAGCGGCAGGGGGCAGGAGCAGTACTTC. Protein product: CATSSGRGQEQYF.

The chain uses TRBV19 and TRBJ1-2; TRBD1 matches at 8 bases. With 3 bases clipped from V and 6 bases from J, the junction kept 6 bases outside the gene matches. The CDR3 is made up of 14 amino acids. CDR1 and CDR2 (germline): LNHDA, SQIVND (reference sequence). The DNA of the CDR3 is TGTGCCAGTAGTATCGGACAGGGAGTACATGGCTACACCTTC. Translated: CASSIGQGVHGYTF.

The CDR3: CSVESAGSYEQYF. CDR3 nucleotides: TGCAGCGTTGAATCTGCAGGGTCCTACGAGCAGTACTTC. The chain is built from TRBV29-1 and TRBJ2-7, with a possible D match to TRBD1 (5 bases). The germline V and J ends were trimmed by 2 bases and 1 base, with 9 bases remaining between them. Germline lookup yields CDR1 SQVTM and CDR2 ANQGSEA. This CDR3 region has 13 residues.

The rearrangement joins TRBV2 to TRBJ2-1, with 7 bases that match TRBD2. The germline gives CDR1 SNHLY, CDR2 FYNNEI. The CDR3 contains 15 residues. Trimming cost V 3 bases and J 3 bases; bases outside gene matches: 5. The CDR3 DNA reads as TGTGCCAGCAGTGAGAGACTAGCAAGCTACAATGAGCAGTTCTTC. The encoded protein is CASSERLASYNEQFF.

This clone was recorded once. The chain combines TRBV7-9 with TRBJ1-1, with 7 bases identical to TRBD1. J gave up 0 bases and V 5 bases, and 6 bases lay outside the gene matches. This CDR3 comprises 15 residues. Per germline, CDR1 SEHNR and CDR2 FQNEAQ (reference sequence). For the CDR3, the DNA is TGTGCCAGCAGCGAGAGGGACAGCGTGAACACTGAAGCTTTCTTT. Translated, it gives CASSERDSVNTEAFF.

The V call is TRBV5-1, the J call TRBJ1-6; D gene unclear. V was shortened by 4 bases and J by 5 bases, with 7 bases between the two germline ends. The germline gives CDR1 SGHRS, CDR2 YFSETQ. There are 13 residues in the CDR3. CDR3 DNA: TGCGCCAGCAGCACGGGGAATAATTCACCCCTCCACTTT. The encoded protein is CASSTGNNSPLHF.

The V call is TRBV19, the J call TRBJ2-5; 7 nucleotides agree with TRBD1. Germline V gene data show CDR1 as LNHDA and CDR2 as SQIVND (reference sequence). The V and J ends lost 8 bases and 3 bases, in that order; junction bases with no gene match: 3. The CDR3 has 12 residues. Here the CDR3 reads CASLGTEETQYF. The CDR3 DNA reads TGTGCCAGTCTAGGGACAGAAGAGACCCAGTACTTC.

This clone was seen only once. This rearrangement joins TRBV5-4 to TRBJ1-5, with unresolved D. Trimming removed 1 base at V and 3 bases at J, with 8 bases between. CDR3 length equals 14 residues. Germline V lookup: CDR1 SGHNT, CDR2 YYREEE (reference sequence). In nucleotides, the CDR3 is TGTGCCAGCAGCTTGTGGCAGTCCAATCAGCCCCAGCATTTT. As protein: CASSLWQSNQPQHF.

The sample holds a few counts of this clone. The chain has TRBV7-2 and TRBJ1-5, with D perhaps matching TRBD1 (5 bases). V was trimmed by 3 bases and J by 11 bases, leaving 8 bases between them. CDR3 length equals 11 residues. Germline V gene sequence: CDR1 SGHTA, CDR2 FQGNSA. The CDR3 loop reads CASSFGGSQHF. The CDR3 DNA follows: TGTGCCAGCAGCTTTGGGGGGTCCCAGCATTTT.

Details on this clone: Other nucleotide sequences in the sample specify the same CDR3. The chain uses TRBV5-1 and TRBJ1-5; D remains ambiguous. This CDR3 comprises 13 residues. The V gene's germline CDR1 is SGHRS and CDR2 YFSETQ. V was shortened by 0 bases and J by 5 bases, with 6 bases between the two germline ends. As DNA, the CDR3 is TGCGCCAGCAGCTTGGCCCCTGATCAGCCCCAGCATTTT. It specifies CASSLAPDQPQHF.

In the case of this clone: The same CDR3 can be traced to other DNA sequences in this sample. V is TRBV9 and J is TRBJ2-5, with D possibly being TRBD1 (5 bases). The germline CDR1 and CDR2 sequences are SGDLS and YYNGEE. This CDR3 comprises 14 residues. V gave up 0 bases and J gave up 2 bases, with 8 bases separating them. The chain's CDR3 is CASSVGGRQETQYF. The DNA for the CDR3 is TGTGCCAGCAGCGTAGGGGGCAGGCAAGAGACCCAGTACTTC. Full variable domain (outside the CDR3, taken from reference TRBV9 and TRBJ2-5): DSGVTQTPKHLITATGQRVTLRCSPRSGDLSVYWYQQSLDQGLQFLIQYYNGEERAKGNILERFSAQQFPDLHSELNLSSLELGDSALYFCASSVGGRQETQYFGPGTRLLVL.

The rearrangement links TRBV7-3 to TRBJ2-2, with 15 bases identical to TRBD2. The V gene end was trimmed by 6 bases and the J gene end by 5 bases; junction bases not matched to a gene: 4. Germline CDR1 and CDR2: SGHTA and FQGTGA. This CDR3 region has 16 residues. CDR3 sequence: CASRLGLAGGTGELFF. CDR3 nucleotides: TGTGCCAGCAGGTTGGGACTAGCGGGAGGTACCGGGGAGCTGTTTTTT.

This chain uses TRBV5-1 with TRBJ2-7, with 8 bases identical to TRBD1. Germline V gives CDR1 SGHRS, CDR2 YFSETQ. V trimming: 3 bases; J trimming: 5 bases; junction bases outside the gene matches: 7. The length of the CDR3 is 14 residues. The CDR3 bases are TGCGCCAGCAGCTGGGCCCCACAGGGGGACGAGCAGTACTTC. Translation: CASSWAPQGDEQYF.

CDR3 in amino acids: CASSPGTTRYYNEQFF. The CDR3 coding sequence is TGTGCCAGCAGTCCCGGGACAACTCGATATTACAATGAGCAGTTCTTC. This chain connects TRBV2 to TRBJ2-1; D may be TRBD1 (6 bases). The CDR3 is made up of 16 amino acids. Deletions cut 5 bases from V and 4 bases from J, with 18 bases between. Germline CDR1 is SNHLY and CDR2 is FYNNEI.

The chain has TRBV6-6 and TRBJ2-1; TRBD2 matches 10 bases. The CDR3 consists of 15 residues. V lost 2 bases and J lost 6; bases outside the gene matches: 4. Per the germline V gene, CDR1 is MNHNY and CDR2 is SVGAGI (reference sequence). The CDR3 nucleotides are TGTGCCAGCAGTTACACTAGCGGGACCCTCAATGAGCAGTTCTTC. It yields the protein CASSYTSGTLNEQFF.

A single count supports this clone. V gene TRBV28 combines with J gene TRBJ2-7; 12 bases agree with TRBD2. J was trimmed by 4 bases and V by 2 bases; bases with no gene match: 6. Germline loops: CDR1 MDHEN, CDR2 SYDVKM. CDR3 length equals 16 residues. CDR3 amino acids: CASSLLTSGGLYEQYF. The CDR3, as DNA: TGTGCCAGCAGTTTACTGACTAGCGGGGGCTTATACGAGCAGTACTTC.

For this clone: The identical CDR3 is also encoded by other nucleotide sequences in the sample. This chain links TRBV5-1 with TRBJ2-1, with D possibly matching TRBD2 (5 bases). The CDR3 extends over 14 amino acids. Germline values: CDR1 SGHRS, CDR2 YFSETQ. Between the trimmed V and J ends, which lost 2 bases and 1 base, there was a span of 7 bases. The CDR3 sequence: CASSFRESYNEQFF. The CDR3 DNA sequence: TGCGCCAGCAGCTTTCGGGAATCCTACAATGAGCAGTTCTTC.

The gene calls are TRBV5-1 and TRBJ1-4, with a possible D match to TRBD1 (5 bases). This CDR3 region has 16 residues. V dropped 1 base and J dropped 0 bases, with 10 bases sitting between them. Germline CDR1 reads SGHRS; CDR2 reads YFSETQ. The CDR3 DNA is TGCGCCAGCAGCTTGCAGGGCCTTGCAACTAATGAAAAACTGTTTTTT. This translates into CASSLQGLATNEKLFF. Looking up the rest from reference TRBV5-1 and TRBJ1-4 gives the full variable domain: KAGVTQTPRYLIKTRGQQVTLSCSPISGHRSVSWYQQTPGQGLQFLFEYFSETQRNKGNFPGRFSGRQFSNSRSEMNVSTLELGDSALYLCASSLQGLATNEKLFFGSGTQLSVL.

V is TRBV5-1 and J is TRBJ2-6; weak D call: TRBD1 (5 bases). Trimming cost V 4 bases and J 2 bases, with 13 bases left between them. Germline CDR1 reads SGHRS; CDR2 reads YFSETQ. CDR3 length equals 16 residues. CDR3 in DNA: TGCGCCAGCAGCGATCAGGGAAACCCTGGGGCCAACGTCCTGACTTTC. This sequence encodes CASSDQGNPGANVLTF.

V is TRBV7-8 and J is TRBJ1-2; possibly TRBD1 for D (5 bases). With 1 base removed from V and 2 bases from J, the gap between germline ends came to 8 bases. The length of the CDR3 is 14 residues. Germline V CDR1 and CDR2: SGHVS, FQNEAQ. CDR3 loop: CASSLVPGNYGYTF. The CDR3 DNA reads TGTGCCAGCAGCTTAGTACCAGGGAACTATGGCTACACCTTC.

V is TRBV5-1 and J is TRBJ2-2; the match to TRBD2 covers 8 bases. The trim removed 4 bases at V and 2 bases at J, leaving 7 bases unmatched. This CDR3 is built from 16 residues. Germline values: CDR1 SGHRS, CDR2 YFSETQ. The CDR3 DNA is TGCGCCAGCAGCCCGAGCGGGAGCGCCAACACCGGGGAGCTGTTTTTT. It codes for CASSPSGSANTGELFF.

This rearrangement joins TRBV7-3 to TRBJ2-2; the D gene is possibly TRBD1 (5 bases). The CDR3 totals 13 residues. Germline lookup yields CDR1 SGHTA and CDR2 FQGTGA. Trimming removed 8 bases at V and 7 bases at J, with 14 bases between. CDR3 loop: CASRNQGSGELFF. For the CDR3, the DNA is TGTGCCAGCCGAAACCAGGGAAGCGGGGAGCTGTTTTTT.

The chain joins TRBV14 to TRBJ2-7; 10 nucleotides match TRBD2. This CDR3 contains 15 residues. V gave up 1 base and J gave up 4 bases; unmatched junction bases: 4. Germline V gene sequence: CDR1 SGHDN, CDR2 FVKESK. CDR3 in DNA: TGTGCCAGCAGCCAAGCTCTAGCGGGAGTGTACGAGCAGTACTTC. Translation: CASSQALAGVYEQYF.

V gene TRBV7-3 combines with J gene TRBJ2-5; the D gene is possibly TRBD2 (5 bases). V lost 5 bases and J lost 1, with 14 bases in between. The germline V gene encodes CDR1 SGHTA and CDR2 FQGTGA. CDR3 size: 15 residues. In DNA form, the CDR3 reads TGTGCCAGCAGCCTTAAACCGGGAATCCAAGAGACCCAGTACTTC. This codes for CASSLKPGIQETQYF.